This T cell receptor beta chain was sequenced in a study of identical twins. General study findings and limits: Cord blood beta clonotypes present at high abundance carried fewer insertions; no such pattern appeared in memory repertoires. Invariant MAIT and iNKT cells may have partly biased zero-insertion analyses.

This clonotype was detected many times. No antigen is known for it. Template switching added a universal primer site, and cDNA bore unique molecular identifiers. TCRdb called the 5' RACE reads again in MiXCR, with one record for every CDR3 protein. The repertoire has roughly 700,000 distinct CDR3 sequences, over 8.5% of them found once; the top ten carry approximately 0.94%. The CDR3 has 13 amino acids. V dropped 7 bases and J dropped 2 bases, with 12 bases sitting between them. The same specimen was also included in a second study, on yellow fever vaccine responses in identical twins. That publication notes: Twins' vaccine T cell response reportedly gave the appearance of partial convergence and partial personalization.

This chain links TRBV12-3 or TRBV12-4 with TRBJ2-7, with D possibly TRBD2 on 5 matching bases. The specimen was PBMCs. The TCR sequence derives from a young woman in good health. The CDR3 DNA sequence: TGTGCCAGCAAGGAGGAGTCCGCCTACGAGCAGTACTTC. Its translation: CASKEESAYEQYF.